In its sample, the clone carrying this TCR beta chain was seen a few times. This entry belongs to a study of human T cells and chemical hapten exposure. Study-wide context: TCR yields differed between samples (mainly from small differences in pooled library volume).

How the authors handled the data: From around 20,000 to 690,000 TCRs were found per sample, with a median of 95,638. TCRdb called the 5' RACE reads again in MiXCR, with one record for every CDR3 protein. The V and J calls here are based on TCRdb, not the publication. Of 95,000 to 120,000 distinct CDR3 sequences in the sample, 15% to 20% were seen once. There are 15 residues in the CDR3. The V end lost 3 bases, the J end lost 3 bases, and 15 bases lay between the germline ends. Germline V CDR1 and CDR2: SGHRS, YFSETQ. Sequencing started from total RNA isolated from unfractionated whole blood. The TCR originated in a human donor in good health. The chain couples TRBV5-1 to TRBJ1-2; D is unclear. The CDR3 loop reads CASSSDGRIDYGYTF. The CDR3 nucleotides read TGCGCCAGCAGCTCGGACGGTCGGATTGACTATGGCTACACCTTC.